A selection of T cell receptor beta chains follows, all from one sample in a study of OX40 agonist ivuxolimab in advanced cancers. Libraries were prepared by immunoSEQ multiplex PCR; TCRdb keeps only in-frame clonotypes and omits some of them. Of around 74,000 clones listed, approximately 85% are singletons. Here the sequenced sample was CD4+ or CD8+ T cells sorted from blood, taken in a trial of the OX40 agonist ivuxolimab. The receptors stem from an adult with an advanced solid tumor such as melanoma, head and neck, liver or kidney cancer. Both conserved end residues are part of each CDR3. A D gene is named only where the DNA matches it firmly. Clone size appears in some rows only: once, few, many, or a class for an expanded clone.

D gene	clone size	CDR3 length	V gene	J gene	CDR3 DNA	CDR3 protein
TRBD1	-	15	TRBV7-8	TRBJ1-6	TGTGCCAGCAGTTCGCCGGGACAGGGATATTCACCCCTCCACTTT	CASSSPGQGYSPLHF
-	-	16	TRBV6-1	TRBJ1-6	TGTGCCAGCAGTGAAAGGGCAGAACTTTATAATTCACCCCTCCACTTT	CASSERAELYNSPLHF
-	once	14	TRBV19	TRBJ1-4	TGTGCCAGTACTGGGACTGCAACTAATGAAAAACTGTTTTTT	CASTGTATNEKLFF
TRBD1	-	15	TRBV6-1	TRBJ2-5	TGTGCCAGCAGTGAAGGGGACAGAGACCAAGAGACCCAGTACTTC	CASSEGDRDQETQYF
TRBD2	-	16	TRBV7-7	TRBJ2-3	TGTGCTAGCAGCCCGGGACTAGCGGGCCTCACAGATACGCAGTATTTT	CASSPGLAGLTDTQYF
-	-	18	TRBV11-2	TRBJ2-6	TGTGCCAGCAGCTTAGGAGACCGATTTGTCTCTGGGGCCAACGTCCTGACTTTC	CASSLGDRFVSGANVLTF
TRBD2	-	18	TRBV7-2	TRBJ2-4	TGTGCCAGCAGCCCCACTAGCGGGGGGCGTCAAGCCAAAAACATTCAGTACTTC	CASSPTSGGRQAKNIQYF
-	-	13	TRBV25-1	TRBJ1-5	TGTGCCAGCAGTGGATGGCTTGGACAGCCCCAGCATTTT	CASSGWLGQPQHF
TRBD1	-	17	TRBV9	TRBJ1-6	TGTGCCAGCAGCGACGGACAGGGGAGCTCCTATAATTCACCCCTCCACTTT	CASSDGQGSSYNSPLHF
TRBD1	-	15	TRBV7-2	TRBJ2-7	TGTGCCAGCAGACGAGGGGGACAGGGGTCTGGGGAGCAGTACTTC	CASRRGGQGSGEQYF
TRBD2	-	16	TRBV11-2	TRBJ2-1	TGTGCCAGCAGCTCCCAAAGCGGGGGGGGTTACAATGAGCAGTTCTTC	CASSSQSGGGYNEQFF
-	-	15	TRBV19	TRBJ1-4	TGTGCCAGTAGATCCCAGGCGAGGGGGAATGAAAAACTGTTTTTT	CASRSQARGNEKLFF
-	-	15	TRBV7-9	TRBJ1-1	TGTGCCAGCAGCTTAGATACAGGGTTGAGAACTGAAGCTTTCTTT	CASSLDTGLRTEAFF
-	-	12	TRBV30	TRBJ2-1	TGTGCCTGGAGCGGGCAGTACAATGAGCAGTTCTTC	CAWSGQYNEQFF
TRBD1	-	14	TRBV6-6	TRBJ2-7	TGTGCCAGCAGACAGACAGGGAGAACCTACGAGCAGTACTTC	CASRQTGRTYEQYF
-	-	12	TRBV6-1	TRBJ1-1	TGTGCCAGCAGTGAACTCAGGGCTGAAGCTTTCTTT	CASSELRAEAFF
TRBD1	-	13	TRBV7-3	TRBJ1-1	TGTGCCAGCCGACAGGGGGTGAACACTGAAGCTTTCTTT	CASRQGVNTEAFF
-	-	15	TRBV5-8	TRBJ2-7	TGTGCCAGCAGCTTGGGGGGCAACCCAGGCCACGAGCAGTACTTC	CASSLGGNPGHEQYF
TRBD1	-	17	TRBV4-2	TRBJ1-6	TGTGCCAGCAGCCAAGCCCCAGGGGGCTTCTATAATTCACCCCTCCACTTT	CASSQAPGGFYNSPLHF
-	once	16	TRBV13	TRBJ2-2	TGTGCCAGCAGCCCGGGACTCCGAACTGGCACCGGGGAGCTGTTTTTT	CASSPGLRTGTGELFF
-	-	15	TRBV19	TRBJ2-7	TGTGCCAGTAGTATAAAGGTAGACCCATCCTACGAGCAGTACTTC	CASSIKVDPSYEQYF
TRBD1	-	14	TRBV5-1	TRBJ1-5	TGCGCCAGCAGCTCCGGGACAGAGGGTCAGCCCCAGCATTTT	CASSSGTEGQPQHF
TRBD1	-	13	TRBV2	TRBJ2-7	TGTGCCAGCATTTCGACAGGGGTCAACGAGCAGTACTTC	CASISTGVNEQYF
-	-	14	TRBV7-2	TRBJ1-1	TGTGCCAGCAGCCTAGACAGGAGGAACACTGAAGCTTTCTTT	CASSLDRRNTEAFF
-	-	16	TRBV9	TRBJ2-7	TGTGCCAGCAGCGTTGGTACGGGACTCCTTGCGGACGAGCAGTACTTC	CASSVGTGLLADEQYF
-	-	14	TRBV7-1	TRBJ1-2	TGTGCCAGCAGCTTAGCTGCCATCCGCTATGGCTACACCTTC	CASSLAAIRYGYTF
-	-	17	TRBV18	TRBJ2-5	TGTGCCAGCTCACCGACCCCATCCAGTATCGACCAAGAGACCCAGTACTTC	CASSPTPSSIDQETQYF